These 26 T cell receptor beta chains share one sample of origin, sequenced in a study of CD8 T cells in Susac syndrome. After extraction with the RNeasy kit, 0.5 to 1 ug of the RNA was reverse transcribed using random hexamers. In TCRdb, the immunoSEQ multiplex PCR reads were re-called with MiXCR into one record per CDR3 protein. The sample has 110,000 or so distinct CDR3 sequences; 95% to 98% are singletons. What was sequenced was CD4+ T cells from PBMCs. These receptors were obtained from a human donor in good health.

The chain is built from TRBV27 and TRBJ2-3; 9 bases are a match to TRBD1. J was trimmed by 2 bases and V by 4 bases; bases with no gene match: 4. The CDR3 extends over 15 amino acids. Germline V lookup: CDR1 MNHEY, CDR2 SMNVEV (reference sequence). Here the CDR3 reads CASSSWTGATDTQYF. DNA for the CDR3: TGTGCCAGCAGTTCCTGGACAGGGGCCACAGATACGCAGTATTTT.

This sequence joins TRBV15 and TRBJ2-7; a possible D gene is TRBD2 (7 bases). Trimming left V 3 bases short and J 0 bases short, with 15 bases between. CDR3 length: 16 residues. CDR1 and CDR2 (germline): LNHNV, YYDKDF (reference sequence). The CDR3 loop is CATSRGGGRGSYEQYF. In nucleotides, the CDR3 is TGTGCCACCAGCAGGGGAGGGGGACGGGGCTCCTACGAGCAGTACTTC.

The sample holds one count of this clonotype. The chain's CDR3 is CASEGQNYGYTF. CDR3 coding DNA: TGTGCCAGCGAGGGACAGAACTATGGCTACACCTTC. V and J are TRBV28 and TRBJ1-2; 7 nucleotides align to TRBD1. The V gene's germline CDR1 is MDHEN and CDR2 SYDVKM. This CDR3 region has 12 residues. The junction had 2 bases not matched to a gene; V was cut back by 8 bases and J by 2 bases.

The CDR3 coding sequence is TGTGCCAGCAGTTTAAGTACAGGGTTCGGGGAGACCCAGTACTTC. This gives the protein CASSLSTGFGETQYF. The chain uses TRBV12-3 or TRBV12-4 and TRBJ2-5; D possibly corresponds to TRBD1 (6 bases). The V and J ends lost 2 bases and 5 bases respectively, with 15 bases between them. CDR3 size: 15 residues.

The chain links TRBV5-1 to TRBJ1-2; D is perhaps TRBD1 (5 bases). The germline CDR1 and CDR2 sequences are SGHRS and YFSETQ. The CDR3 totals 17 residues. Trimming shortened V by 4 bases and J by 8 bases, and 27 bases separated the two germline ends. The CDR3 DNA is TGCGCCAGCAGCCCCATCGCGGCGCGGCAGGGAAGATGGGGCTACACCTTC. Translating it yields CASSPIAARQGRWGYTF.

The table lists this clonotype with a count of one. V is TRBV4-1 and J is TRBJ1-4; perhaps TRBD1 as D (6 bases). The V and J ends lost 3 bases and 0 bases respectively, with 14 bases between them. CDR3 size: 17 residues. Germline CDR1 is MGHRA and CDR2 is YSYEKL. The CDR3 DNA reads TGCGCCAGCAGCCAGGGACACCCAGGGTCAACTAATGAAAAACTGTTTTTT. Amino acids: CASSQGHPGSTNEKLFF.

The chain joins TRBV6-2 or TRBV6-3 to TRBJ1-5, with D unresolved. V was clipped by 2 bases and J by 0 bases, with 8 bases between them. The length of the CDR3 is 15 residues. CDR1 MNHEY and CDR2 SVGEGT come from the germline V gene. DNA of the CDR3: TGTGCCAGCAGTTACGGGCACCTTAGCAATCAGCCCCAGCATTTT. The encoded protein is CASSYGHLSNQPQHF.

This sequence joins TRBV5-1 and TRBJ1-3, with D unclear. CDR1 SGHRS and CDR2 YFSETQ come from the germline V gene. The CDR3 is made up of 13 amino acids. V lost 4 bases and J 1 base, leaving 6 bases between the germline ends. DNA of the CDR3: TGCGCCAGCAGCGATATATCTGGAAACACCATATATTTT. It yields the protein CASSDISGNTIYF.

The gene calls are TRBV6-4 and TRBJ2-7, with D hard to call. Germline V gene data show CDR1 as MRHNA and CDR2 as SNTAGT. V was trimmed by 5 bases and J by 6 bases, leaving 11 bases between them. CDR3 length: 12 amino acids. The CDR3 region is CASSTTEGEQYF. CDR3 sequence (DNA): TGTGCCAGCAGTACTACAGAAGGCGAGCAGTACTTC.

This chain links TRBV7-9 with TRBJ2-2; TRBD2 agrees at 8 bases. The junction had 10 bases not matched to a gene; V was cut back by 5 bases and J by 2 bases. Looked up from germline, CDR1 is SEHNR and CDR2 is FQNEAQ (reference sequence). The CDR3 has 17 residues. The CDR3 region is CASSPRTSPFNTGELFF. CDR3 nucleotides: TGTGCCAGCAGCCCAAGGACTAGCCCGTTCAACACCGGGGAGCTGTTTTTT.

The chain has TRBV29-1 and TRBJ2-5; the D is unclear. The CDR3 runs to 13 residues. The V gene's germline CDR1 is SQVTM and CDR2 ANQGSEA. V dropped 6 bases and J dropped 4 bases, with 15 bases sitting between them. The DNA of the CDR3 is TGCAGCGTCCAAGCGCATCGCGGAGAGACCCAGTACTTC. It translates to CSVQAHRGETQYF.

In this sample, this clonotype turned up a few times. This chain connects TRBV12-3 or TRBV12-4 to TRBJ2-3; D uncertain. The CDR3 covers 14 residues. Trimming cost V 2 bases and J 1 base, with 7 bases left between them. The CDR3 here is CASSLMAGTDTQYF. The CDR3 DNA sequence: TGTGCCAGCAGTTTAATGGCCGGCACAGATACGCAGTATTTT.

The chain recombines TRBV3-1 with TRBJ2-3, with no clear D. The germline gives CDR1 LGHDT, CDR2 YNNKEL (reference sequence). CDR3 length: 13 amino acids. The germline V and J ends were trimmed by 3 bases and 2 bases, with 6 bases remaining between them. The CDR3 bases are TGTGCCAGCAGCCAGGTTCTCACAGATACGCAGTATTTT. Translated: CASSQVLTDTQYF.

This clonotype was counted a single time. The chain carries TRBV28 and TRBJ1-5, with D possibly being TRBD1 (5 bases). This CDR3 has 15 amino acids. Germline V gives CDR1 MDHEN, CDR2 SYDVKM. The ends were cut back, 8 bases at V and 3 bases at J, with 17 bases in the middle. The CDR3 spells CASAYTGGDNQPQHF. The CDR3 nucleotides are TGTGCCAGCGCTTACACGGGAGGGGACAATCAGCCCCAGCATTTT.

The rearrangement joins TRBV29-1 to TRBJ2-1, with D perhaps given as TRBD1 or TRBD2 (5 bases each). Trimming left V 2 bases short and J 9 bases short, with 14 bases between. CDR1 is SQVTM and CDR2 is ANQGSEA in the germline V gene. The CDR3 loop spans 13 amino acids. CDR3: CSVEHGTGLEQFF. CDR3 bases: TGCAGCGTTGAACACGGGACGGGGCTTGAGCAGTTCTTC.

This rearrangement joins TRBV11-3 to TRBJ1-1; tentatively, D is TRBD1 (5 bases). The V and J ends lost 6 bases and 6 bases respectively, with 14 bases between them. The CDR3 loop spans 13 amino acids. CDR1 SGHNT and CDR2 YENEEA come from the germline V gene. DNA for the CDR3: TGTGCCAGCAGGCGAACCCAGGGTTCTGAAGCTTTCTTT. This sequence encodes CASRRTQGSEAFF.

V gene TRBV3-1 combines with J gene TRBJ2-2; TRBD2 matches 11 bases. The CDR3 runs 17 residues. Germline trimming cut 4 bases from V and 7 bases from J; bases unmatched to any gene: 11. CDR1 and CDR2 (germline): LGHDT, YNNKEL (reference sequence). This CDR3 reads CASSRSLAGGPHGELFF. The CDR3 nucleotides are TGTGCCAGCAGCCGTAGTCTAGCGGGAGGACCACACGGGGAGCTGTTTTTT.

This sequence joins TRBV19 and TRBJ1-5; possibly TRBD1 for D (6 bases). V was clipped by 7 bases and J by 4 bases, with 11 bases between them. The CDR3 has 13 residues. Germline V gene data show CDR1 as LNHDA and CDR2 as SQIVND (reference sequence). The CDR3 protein is CASTPTGNQPQHF. In DNA, the CDR3 is TGTGCCAGTACCCCGACAGGAAATCAGCCCCAGCATTTT.

This chain connects TRBV6-1 to TRBJ2-6; the D gene is possibly TRBD1 (6 bases). The germline V gene encodes CDR1 MNHNS and CDR2 SASEGT. CDR3 length: 15 residues. Trimming took off 7 bases at V and 1 base at J, with 11 bases between the two ends. The CDR3 here is CASIRTGSGANVLTF. The CDR3 nucleotides are TGTGCCAGCATTCGAACAGGGTCTGGGGCCAACGTCCTGACTTTC.

This chain joins TRBV6-6 and TRBJ1-5; D call uncertain. CDR3 length: 14 amino acids. V lost 7 bases and J 0 bases, leaving 10 bases between the germline ends. Germline V gives CDR1 MNHNY, CDR2 SVGAGI (reference sequence). This chain's CDR3 is CASTRPYSNQPQHF. DNA for the CDR3: TGTGCCAGCACCCGACCATATAGCAATCAGCCCCAGCATTTT.

This clonotype was seen only once. V and J are TRBV7-9 and TRBJ1-1; no clear D. The CDR3 is 12 amino acids. The V gene lost 3 bases and the J gene lost 1 base, with 3 bases spanning the gap. Germline V lookup: CDR1 SEHNR, CDR2 FQNEAQ (reference sequence). The CDR3 loop is CASSFENTEAFF. CDR3 sequence (DNA): TGTGCCAGCAGCTTTGAGAACACTGAAGCTTTCTTT.

The chain joins TRBV20-1 to TRBJ1-6; a weak D match, TRBD1 (5 bases). The CDR3 has 14 residues. Germline assignment: CDR1 DFQATT and CDR2 SNEGSKA (reference sequence). The ends were cut back, 7 bases at V and 1 base at J, with 11 bases in the middle. The CDR3 DNA follows: TGCAGTGTCAGGGTAGGGTCCTATAATTCACCCCTCCACTTT. Translation: CSVRVGSYNSPLHF.

The DNA of the CDR3 is TGTGCCAGCAGTTCCCTCCAGTATTTT. This encodes CASSSLQYF. The gene calls are TRBV12-3 or TRBV12-4 and TRBJ2-3; D uncertain. The CDR3 is 9 amino acids. The V end lost 4 bases, the J end lost 12 bases, and 5 bases lay between the germline ends.

CDR3 protein: CASSLTGAAVQETQYF. CDR3 bases: TGTGCCAGCAGCTTAACAGGGGCAGCGGTCCAAGAGACCCAGTACTTC. J is TRBJ2-5 and V is TRBV7-9, with 7 nucleotides matching TRBD1. Losses at the gene ends were 2 bases for V and 1 base for J; bases not matched to a gene: 7. Germline CDR1 is SEHNR and CDR2 is FQNEAQ (reference sequence). This CDR3 has 16 residues. Drawing the rest from reference TRBV7-9 and TRBJ2-5, the complete variable domain is DTGVSQNPRHKITKRGQNVTFRCDPISEHNRLYWYRQTLGQGPEFLTYFQNEAQLEKSRLLSDRFSAERPKGSFSTLEIQRTEQGDSAMYLCASSLTGAAVQETQYFGPGTRLLVL.

The V call is TRBV29-1, the J call TRBJ1-3; tentatively, D is TRBD1 (5 bases). Germline values: CDR1 SQVTM, CDR2 ANQGSEA. V was cut by 4 bases and J by 0 bases, with 7 bases left in between. The CDR3 runs to 13 residues. This CDR3 is CSVVGGSGNTIYF. CDR3 bases: TGCAGCGTTGTCGGGGGCTCTGGAAACACCATATATTTT.

This clonotype was recorded only once. CDR3 nucleotide sequence: TGCAGCGTTGAAGAGGGGACAGGGCTTGAGACCCAGTACTTC. This codes for CSVEEGTGLETQYF. The chain joins TRBV29-1 to TRBJ2-5; 9 bases are shared with TRBD1. The germline V gene encodes CDR1 SQVTM and CDR2 ANQGSEA. The CDR3 contains 14 residues. V lost 0 bases, J lost 5 bases, and 4 bases stayed unmatched. The variable domain in full, with the rest retrieved from reference TRBV29-1 and TRBJ2-5, is SAVISQKPSRDICQRGTSLTIQCQVDSQVTMMFWYRQQPGQSLTLIATANQGSEATYESGFVIDKFPISRPNLTFSTLTVSNMSPEDSSIYLCSVEEGTGLETQYFGPGTRLLVL.